This section outlines one T cell receptor beta chain sequence together with its context. Its antigen is not known. The data belong to a study of T-cell memory formation after mild COVID-19. Study observations and caveats: CD4+ clones that contracted lay mainly in CM and EM; CD8+ ones lay in EMRA. Later expanders leaned CD4+, whereas day 15 to 85 contracting clones were balanced CD4/CD8. Pre-infection memory contained some responding clones, which suggested that cross-reactive memory had joined.

V was pared by 1 base and J by 0 bases, with 11 bases of the junction left unmatched. CDR1 and CDR2 (germline): MGHRA, YSYEKL. This CDR3 has 19 amino acids. Barcoded TCR alpha and TCR beta cDNA libraries with UMIs came from 5'RACE using constant-segment primers. TCRdb reprocessed the 5' RACE reads with MiXCR, giving one entry per CDR3 protein. The sample yields about 88,000 distinct CDR3 sequences, around a quarter seen once. The chain links TRBV4-1 to TRBJ1-5, with 8 bases fitting TRBD1. The sequenced sample was PBMCs or a T cell subset sorted from them (not recorded which). The sequence derives from a man between 18 and 29 years old who had mild COVID-19 (a few samples of this study predate the infection). Cell type and time point are not known. The CDR3 sequence: CASSQVPDRGLISNQPQHF. CDR3 in DNA: TGCGCCAGCAGCCAAGTCCCCGACAGGGGACTTATTAGCAATCAGCCCCAGCATTTT.